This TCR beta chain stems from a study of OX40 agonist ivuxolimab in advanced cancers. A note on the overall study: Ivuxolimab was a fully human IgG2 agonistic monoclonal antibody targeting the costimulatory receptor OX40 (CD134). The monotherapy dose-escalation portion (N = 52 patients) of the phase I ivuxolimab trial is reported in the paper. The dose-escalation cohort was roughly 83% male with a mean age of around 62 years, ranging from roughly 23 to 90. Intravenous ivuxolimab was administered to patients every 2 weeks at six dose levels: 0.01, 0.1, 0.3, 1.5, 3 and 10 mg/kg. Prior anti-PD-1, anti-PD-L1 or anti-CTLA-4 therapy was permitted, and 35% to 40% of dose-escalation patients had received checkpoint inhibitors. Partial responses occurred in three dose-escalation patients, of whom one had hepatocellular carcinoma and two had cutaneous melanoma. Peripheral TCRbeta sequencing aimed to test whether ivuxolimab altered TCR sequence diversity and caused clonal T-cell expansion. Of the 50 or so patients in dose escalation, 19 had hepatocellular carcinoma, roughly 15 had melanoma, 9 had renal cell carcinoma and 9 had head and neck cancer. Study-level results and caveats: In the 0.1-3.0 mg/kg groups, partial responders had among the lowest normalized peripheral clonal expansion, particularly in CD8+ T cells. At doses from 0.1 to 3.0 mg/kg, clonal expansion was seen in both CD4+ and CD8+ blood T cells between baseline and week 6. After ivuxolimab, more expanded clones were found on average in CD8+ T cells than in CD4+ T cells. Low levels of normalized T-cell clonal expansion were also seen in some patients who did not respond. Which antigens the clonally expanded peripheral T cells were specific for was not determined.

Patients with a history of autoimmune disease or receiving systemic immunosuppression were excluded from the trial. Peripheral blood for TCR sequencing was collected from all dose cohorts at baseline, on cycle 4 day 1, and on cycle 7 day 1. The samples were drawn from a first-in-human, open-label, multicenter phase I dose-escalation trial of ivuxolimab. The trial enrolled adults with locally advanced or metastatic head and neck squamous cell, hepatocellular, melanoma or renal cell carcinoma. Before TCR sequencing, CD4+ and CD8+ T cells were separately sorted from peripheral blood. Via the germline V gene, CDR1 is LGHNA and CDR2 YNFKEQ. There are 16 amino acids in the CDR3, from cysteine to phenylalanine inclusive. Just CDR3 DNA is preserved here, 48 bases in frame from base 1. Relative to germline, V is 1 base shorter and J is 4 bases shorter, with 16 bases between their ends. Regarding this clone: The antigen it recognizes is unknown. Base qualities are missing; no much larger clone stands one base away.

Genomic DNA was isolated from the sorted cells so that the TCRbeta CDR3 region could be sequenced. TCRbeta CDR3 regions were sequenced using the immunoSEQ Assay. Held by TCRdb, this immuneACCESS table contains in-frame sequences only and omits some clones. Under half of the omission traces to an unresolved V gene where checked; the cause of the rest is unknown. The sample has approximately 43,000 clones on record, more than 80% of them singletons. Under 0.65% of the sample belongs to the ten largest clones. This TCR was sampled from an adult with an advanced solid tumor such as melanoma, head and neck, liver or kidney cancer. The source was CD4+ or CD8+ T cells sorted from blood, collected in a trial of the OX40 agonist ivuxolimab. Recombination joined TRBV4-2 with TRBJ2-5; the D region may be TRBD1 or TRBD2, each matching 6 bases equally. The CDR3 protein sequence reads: CASSQGGGRDGETQYF. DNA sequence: TGTGCCAGCAGCCAAGGAGGGGGGCGGGATGGAGAGACCCAGTACTTC.